The source of this T cell receptor (beta chain) is a study of ipilimumab plus nivolumab after autologous stem cell transplantation. Germline V gene lookup returns CDR1 SGHRS and CDR2 YFSETQ. Trimming cost V 3 bases and J 9 bases; bases outside gene matches: 14. The CDR3 has 16 residues. Libraries were prepared by immunoSEQ multiplex PCR; TCRdb keeps only in-frame clonotypes and omits some of them. The sample lists 22,000 or so clones, 74% occurring once. The sequencing here drew on PBMCs, taken in a trial of ipilimumab plus nivolumab as post-transplant consolidation. The chain carries TRBV5-1 and TRBJ2-1, with 8 bases lining up with TRBD2. The sequence was obtained from a male donor with diffuse large B-cell lymphoma. The CDR3 sequence is CASSWSGGEGLGEQFF. Here the CDR3 DNA reads TGCGCCAGCAGCTGGAGCGGGGGCGAGGGGTTGGGTGAGCAGTTCTTC.